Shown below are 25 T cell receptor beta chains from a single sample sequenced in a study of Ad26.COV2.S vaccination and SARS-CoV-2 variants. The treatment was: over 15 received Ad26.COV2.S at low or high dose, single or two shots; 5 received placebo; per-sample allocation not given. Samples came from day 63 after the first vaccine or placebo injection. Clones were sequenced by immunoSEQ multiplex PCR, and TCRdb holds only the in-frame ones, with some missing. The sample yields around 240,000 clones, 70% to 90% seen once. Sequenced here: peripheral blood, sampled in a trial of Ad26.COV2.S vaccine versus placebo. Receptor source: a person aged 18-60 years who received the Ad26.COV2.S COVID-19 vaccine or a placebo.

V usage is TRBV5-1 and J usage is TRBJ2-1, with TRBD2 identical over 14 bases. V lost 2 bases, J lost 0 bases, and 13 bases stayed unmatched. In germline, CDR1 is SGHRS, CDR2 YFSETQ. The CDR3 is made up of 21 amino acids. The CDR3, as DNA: TGCGCCAGCAGCTTCTCACCTGGCGGACTAGCGGGGGGTAGCTCCTACAATGAGCAGTTCTTC. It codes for CASSFSPGGLAGGSSYNEQFF.

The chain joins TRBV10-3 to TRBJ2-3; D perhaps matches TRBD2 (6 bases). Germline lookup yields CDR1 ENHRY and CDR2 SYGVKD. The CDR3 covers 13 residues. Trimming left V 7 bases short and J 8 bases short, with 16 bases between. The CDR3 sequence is CAIMGTPSSTQYF. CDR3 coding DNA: TGTGCCATCATGGGGACTCCCAGTAGTACGCAGTATTTT.

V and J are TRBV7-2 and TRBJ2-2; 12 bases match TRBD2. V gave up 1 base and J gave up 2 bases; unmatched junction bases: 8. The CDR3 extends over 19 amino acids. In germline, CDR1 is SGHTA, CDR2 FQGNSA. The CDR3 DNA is TGTGCCAGCAGCTTAGAGGGACTAGCGGGTTGGAAAAACACCGGGGAGCTGTTTTTT. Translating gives CASSLEGLAGWKNTGELFF.

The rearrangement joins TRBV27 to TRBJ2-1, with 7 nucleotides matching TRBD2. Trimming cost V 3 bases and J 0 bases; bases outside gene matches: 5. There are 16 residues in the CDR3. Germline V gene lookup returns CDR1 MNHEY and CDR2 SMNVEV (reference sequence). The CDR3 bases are TGTGCCAGCAGTTTCAGCGGGATCAGCTCCTACAATGAGCAGTTCTTC. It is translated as CASSFSGISSYNEQFF.

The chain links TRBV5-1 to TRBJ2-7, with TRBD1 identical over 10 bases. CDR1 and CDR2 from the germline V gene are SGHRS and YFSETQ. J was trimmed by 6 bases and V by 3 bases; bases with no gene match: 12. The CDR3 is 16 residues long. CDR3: CASSSGQGRPMGEQYF. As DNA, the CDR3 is TGCGCCAGCAGCTCGGGACAGGGGCGACCGATGGGCGAGCAGTACTTC.

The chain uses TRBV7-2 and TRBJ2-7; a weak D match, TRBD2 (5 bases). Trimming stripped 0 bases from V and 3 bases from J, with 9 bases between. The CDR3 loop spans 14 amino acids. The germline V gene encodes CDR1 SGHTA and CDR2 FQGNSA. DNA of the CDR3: TGTGCCAGCAGCTTAGCGCCGGCGGGCTACGAGCAGTACTTC. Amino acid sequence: CASSLAPAGYEQYF.

DNA of the CDR3: TGTGCCAGCAGTTTAGGTCGGGGGACCCATCAGCCCCAGCATTTT. This codes for CASSLGRGTHQPQHF. V gene TRBV27 combines with J gene TRBJ1-5, with a weak D call TRBD1 (5 bases). Germline CDR1 reads MNHEY; CDR2 reads SMNVEV (reference sequence). The CDR3 loop spans 15 amino acids. Trimming removed 2 bases from V and 5 bases from J, with 13 bases in between.

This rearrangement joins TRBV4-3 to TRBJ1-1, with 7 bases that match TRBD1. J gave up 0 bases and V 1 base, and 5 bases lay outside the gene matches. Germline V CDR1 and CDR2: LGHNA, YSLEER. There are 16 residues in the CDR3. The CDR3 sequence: CASSQAVDRVNTEAFF. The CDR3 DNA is TGCGCCAGCAGCCAAGCAGTAGACAGGGTGAACACTGAAGCTTTCTTT.

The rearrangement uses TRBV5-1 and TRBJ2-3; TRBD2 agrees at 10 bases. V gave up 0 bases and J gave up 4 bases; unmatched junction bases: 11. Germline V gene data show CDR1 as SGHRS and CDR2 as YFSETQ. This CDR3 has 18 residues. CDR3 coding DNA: TGCGCCAGCAGCTTGGGGGCTAGCGGGGGCCGTTGGGCAGATACGCAGTATTTT. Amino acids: CASSLGASGGRWADTQYF.

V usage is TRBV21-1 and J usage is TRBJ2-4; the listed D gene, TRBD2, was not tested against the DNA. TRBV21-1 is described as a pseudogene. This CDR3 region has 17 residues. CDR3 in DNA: TGTGCCAGCACCCGACTAGCGGGGGTGAAAGCCAAAAACATTCAGTACTTC. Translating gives CASTRLAGVKAKNIQYF.

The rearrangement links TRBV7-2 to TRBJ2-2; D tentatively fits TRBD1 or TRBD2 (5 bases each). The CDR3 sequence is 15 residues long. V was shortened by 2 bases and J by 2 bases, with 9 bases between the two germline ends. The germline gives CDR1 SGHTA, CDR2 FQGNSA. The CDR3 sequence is CASSLSGTNTGELFF. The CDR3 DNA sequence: TGTGCCAGCAGCTTATCCGGGACCAACACCGGGGAGCTGTTTTTT.

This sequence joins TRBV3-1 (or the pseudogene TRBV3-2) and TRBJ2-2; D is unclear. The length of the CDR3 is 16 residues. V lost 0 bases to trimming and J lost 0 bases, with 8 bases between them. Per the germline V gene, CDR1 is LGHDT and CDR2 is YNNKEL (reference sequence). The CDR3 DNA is TGTGCCAGCAGCCAAGATCTGGCAGCGAACACCGGGGAGCTGTTTTTT. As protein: CASSQDLAANTGELFF.

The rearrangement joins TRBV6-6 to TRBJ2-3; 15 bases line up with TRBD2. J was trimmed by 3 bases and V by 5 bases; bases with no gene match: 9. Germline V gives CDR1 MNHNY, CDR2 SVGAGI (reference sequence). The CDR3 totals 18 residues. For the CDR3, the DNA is TGTGCCAGCAGTCCTCACCCGGGACTAGCGGGAGGAACAGATACGCAGTATTTT. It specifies CASSPHPGLAGGTDTQYF.

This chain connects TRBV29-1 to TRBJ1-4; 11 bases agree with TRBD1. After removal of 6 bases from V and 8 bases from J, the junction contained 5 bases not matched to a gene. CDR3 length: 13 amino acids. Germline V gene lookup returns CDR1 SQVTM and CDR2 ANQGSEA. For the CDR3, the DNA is TGCAGCGTCGGGACAGGGGGGCGCGAAAAACTGTTTTTT. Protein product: CSVGTGGREKLFF.

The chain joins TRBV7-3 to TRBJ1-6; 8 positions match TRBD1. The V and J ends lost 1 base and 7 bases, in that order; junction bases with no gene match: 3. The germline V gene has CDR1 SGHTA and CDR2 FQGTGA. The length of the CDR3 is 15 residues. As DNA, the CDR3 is TGTGCCAGCAGCTTAAGGGCAGGGGGCAATTCACCCCTCCACTTT. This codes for CASSLRAGGNSPLHF.

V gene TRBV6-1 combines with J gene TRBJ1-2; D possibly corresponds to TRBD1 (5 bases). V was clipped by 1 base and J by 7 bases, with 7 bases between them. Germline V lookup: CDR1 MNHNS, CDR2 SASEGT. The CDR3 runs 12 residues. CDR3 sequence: CASSEGGGGYTF. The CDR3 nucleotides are TGTGCCAGCAGTGAAGGGGGCGGTGGCTACACCTTC.

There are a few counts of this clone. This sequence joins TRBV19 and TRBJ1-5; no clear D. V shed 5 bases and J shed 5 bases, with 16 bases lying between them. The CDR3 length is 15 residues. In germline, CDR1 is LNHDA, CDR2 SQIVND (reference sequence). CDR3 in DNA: TGTGCCAGTAGTCCTCCGACCTCCCGATATCAGCCCCAGCATTTT. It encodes CASSPPTSRYQPQHF.

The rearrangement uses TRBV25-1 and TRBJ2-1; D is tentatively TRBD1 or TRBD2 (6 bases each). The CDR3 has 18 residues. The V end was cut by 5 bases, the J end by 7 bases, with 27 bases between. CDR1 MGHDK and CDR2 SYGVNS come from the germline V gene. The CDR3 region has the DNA TGTGCCAGCAGTTCCTCTGCGAAGGGGGGCGTTATAGATAATGAGCAGTTCTTC. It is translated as CASSSSAKGGVIDNEQFF.

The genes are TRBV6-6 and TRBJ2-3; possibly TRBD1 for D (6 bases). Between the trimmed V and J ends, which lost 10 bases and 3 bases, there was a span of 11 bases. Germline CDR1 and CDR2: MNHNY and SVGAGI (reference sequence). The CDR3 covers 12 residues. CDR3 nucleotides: TGTGCCACCCGGCAGGGGACAGATACGCAGTATTTT. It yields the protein CATRQGTDTQYF.

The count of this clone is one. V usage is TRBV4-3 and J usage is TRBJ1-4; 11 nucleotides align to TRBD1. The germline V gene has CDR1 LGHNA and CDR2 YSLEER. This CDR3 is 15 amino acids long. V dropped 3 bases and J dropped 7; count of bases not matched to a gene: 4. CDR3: CASSQGQGGGEKLFF. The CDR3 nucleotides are TGCGCCAGCAGCCAGGGACAGGGGGGCGGTGAAAAACTGTTTTTT.

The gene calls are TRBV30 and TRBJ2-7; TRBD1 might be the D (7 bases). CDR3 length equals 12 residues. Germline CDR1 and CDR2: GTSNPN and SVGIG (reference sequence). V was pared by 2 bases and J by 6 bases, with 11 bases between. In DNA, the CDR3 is TGTGCCTGGAGTCCAGGGGGAGGCGAGCAGTACTTC. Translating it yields CAWSPGGGEQYF.

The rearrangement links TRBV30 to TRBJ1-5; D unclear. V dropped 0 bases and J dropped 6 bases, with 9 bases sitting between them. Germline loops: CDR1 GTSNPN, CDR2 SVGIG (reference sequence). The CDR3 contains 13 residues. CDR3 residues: CAWSVNGGQPQHF. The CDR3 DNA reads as TGTGCCTGGAGTGTGAACGGAGGTCAGCCCCAGCATTTT.

The CDR3 DNA sequence: TGTGCCAGCAGCAGACCCGGAGGAAACACCATATATTTT. Encoded protein: CASSRPGGNTIYF. The genes are TRBV5-4 and TRBJ1-3; D is undetermined. The CDR3 extends over 13 amino acids. Trimming stripped 4 bases from V and 4 bases from J, with 9 bases between. CDR1 and CDR2 from the germline V gene are SGHNT and YYREEE (reference sequence).

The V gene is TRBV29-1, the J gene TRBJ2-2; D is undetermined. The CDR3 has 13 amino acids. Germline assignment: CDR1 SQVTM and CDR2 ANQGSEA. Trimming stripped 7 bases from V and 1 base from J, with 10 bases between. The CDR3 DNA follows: TGCAGCGCCCGACTGGGGAACACCGGGGAGCTGTTTTTT. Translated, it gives CSARLGNTGELFF.

The CDR3 bases are TGTGCCAGCGGGGTCGGACAGCGCTACACCTTC. This sequence encodes CASGVGQRYTF. V usage is TRBV28 and J usage is TRBJ1-2; possibly TRBD1 for D (6 bases). Germline assignment: CDR1 MDHEN and CDR2 SYDVKM. V was clipped by 8 bases and J by 9 bases, with 13 bases between them. The CDR3 is made up of 11 amino acids.